This TCR beta chain was sequenced in a study of prognosis after radiotherapy for stage I lung cancer. Notes on the study in general: Patients with distant metastases had lower Shannon entropy after stereotactic body radiation therapy. Reportedly, metastasis status was linked to differences in TRBV and TRBJ usage frequencies.

TCR beta CDR3 amplification from genomic DNA was performed by two-round multiplex PCR. Initially, in first-round PCR, primers specific to each TRBV and TRBJ gene were used. Each CDR3 protein is one row after TCRdb ran MiXCR on the multiplex PCR reads. The sample carries 25,000 to 35,000 distinct CDR3 sequences, over 45% recorded once. Many counts were recorded for this clonotype. Its antigen is not known. Germline lookup yields CDR1 SNHLY and CDR2 FYNNEI. This CDR3 contains 14 residues. V shed 6 bases, J shed 2 bases, and the junction held 6 bases outside the gene matches. This chain connects TRBV2 to TRBJ2-7, with TRBD2 identical over 8 bases. The TCR sequence derives from a donor over 45 with non-small cell lung cancer. The specimen comprised PBMCs, sampled before or after stereotactic body radiation therapy (not recorded which). CDR3 sequence reads: CASRLLAAAYEQYF. Written as DNA, the CDR3 is TGTGCCAGCAGGTTACTAGCGGCGGCCTACGAGCAGTACTTC.